This entry concerns a single T cell receptor (beta chain). What it binds is unknown. This specimen comes from a study of T cell responses to AZD1222 COVID-19 vaccine. The study's findings and limits: Repertoire sampling occurred only after the peak T cell response. The span of vaccine-associated CD4 TCRs extended across spike, with dominance at 160-218 and 743-854. Unmutated variant regions are reportedly targeted by nearly half of spike-specific TCRs.

V was clipped by 5 bases and J by 4 bases, with 14 bases between them. Germline CDR1 MNHEY, CDR2 SVGAGI. The CDR3 contains 14 residues. Here immunoSEQ multiplex PCR was the method, and the copy in TCRdb shows in-frame clones only, minus some. Of about 120,000 clones in the sample, 80% to 90% were seen once. This sample comprised peripheral blood, obtained on day 0 of MenACWY control vaccination. The chain carries TRBV6-5 and TRBJ2-5; D is possibly TRBD1 or TRBD2 (5 bases each). This TCR was recovered from an adult in good health. The CDR3 nucleotides are TGTGCCAGCAGTCCCCCGGGGCTGCTAGAGACCCAGTACTTC. Protein product: CASSPPGLLETQYF.